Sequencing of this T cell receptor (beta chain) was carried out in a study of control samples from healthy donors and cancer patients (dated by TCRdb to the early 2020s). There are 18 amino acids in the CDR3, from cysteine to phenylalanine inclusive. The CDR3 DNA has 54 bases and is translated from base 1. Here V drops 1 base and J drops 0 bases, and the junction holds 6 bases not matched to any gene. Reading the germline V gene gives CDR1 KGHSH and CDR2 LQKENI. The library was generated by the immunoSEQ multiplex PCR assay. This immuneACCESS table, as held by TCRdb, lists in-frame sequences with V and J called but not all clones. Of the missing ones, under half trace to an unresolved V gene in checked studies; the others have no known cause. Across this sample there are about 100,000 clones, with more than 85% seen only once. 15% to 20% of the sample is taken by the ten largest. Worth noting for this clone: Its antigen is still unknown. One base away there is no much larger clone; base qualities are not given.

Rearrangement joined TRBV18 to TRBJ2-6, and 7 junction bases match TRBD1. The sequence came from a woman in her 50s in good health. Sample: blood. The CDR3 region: CASSPLRQGSSGANVLTF. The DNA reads TGTGCCAGCTCACCACTGAGACAGGGCTCCTCTGGGGCCAACGTCCTGACTTTC.